The following is a TCR beta chain sequence with its context. The data belong to a study of T cell changes during pregnancy in multiple sclerosis. Data came from immunoSEQ multiplex PCR; TCRdb stores just in-frame clones and leaves some out. The table lists over 30,000 clones, approximately 88% of them singletons. Germline CDR1 and CDR2: ENHRY and SYGVKD. The CDR3 is 16 residues long. J lost 1 base, V lost 5 bases, and 6 bases had no gene match. The sequencing used CD4+ T cells from peripheral blood mononuclear cells, collected before pregnancy. V and J are TRBV10-3 and TRBJ1-3; 9 bases line up with TRBD1. This receptor was identified in a female donor with multiple sclerosis, enrolled in a pregnancy study. The CDR3 DNA is TGTGCCATCAGTCCGGGACAGGGCCTGTCTGGAAACACCATATATTTT. This encodes CAISPGQGLSGNTIYF.